This T cell receptor beta chain was observed in a study of blood T cell repertoires in COVID-19. Whole-study context: Samples of COVID-19 (acute and convalescent) were obtained from the United States, Italy and Spain. In each case, the material was cDNA or gDNA derived from T cells, B-cell-depleted T cells, or PBMCs.

The length of the CDR3 is 13 residues. The V segment lost 6 bases and the J segment 6 bases; nucleotides outside the gene matches: 4. Seattle's enrolled individuals joined amid active infection and were then monitored longitudinally. Per the original data handling: The assay estimated nucleated cells by amplifying reference gene primers. The protocol was immunoSEQ multiplex PCR, while the TCRdb copy is restricted to in-frame clones and leaves out a portion. Clone size and the V and J calls come from that table; the DNA yielded D and trimming. The sample shows some 200,000 clones, roughly 80% of them seen only once.

V and J are TRBV12-3 or TRBV12-4 and TRBJ2-7, with 11 bases lining up with TRBD2. The TCR comes from a woman at least 80 years old with COVID-19, enrolled during active disease. The sample was peripheral blood. The chain's CDR3 is CASRRLAGIEQYF. The CDR3 DNA reads TGTGCCAGCAGGAGACTAGCGGGAATCGAGCAGTACTTC.